This T cell receptor beta chain was documented in a study of CD4 T cell repertoires in COVID-19. Of note for this clone: Within the sample, other DNA sequences also encode this same CDR3.

Method: immunoSEQ multiplex PCR; TCRdb's copy keeps in-frame clones and lacks some. The data contain about 75,000 clones, 83% of them singletons. Germline CDR1 reads SGHTA; CDR2 reads FQGNSA. This CDR3 comprises 14 residues. Trimming removed 4 bases at V and 2 bases at J, with 9 bases between. This clonotype was obtained from a human donor who had COVID-19. V usage is TRBV7-2 and J usage is TRBJ1-5, with D unclear. Source: CD4+ T cells from peripheral blood, taken after recovery from COVID-19. DNA for the CDR3: TGTGCCAGCAGCTCTCGGCCCGGCAATCAGCCCCAGCATTTT. As protein: CASSSRPGNQPQHF.